The 23 T cell receptor beta chains presented below share a single source sample, sequenced in a study of neurological immune-mediated disorders (dated by TCRdb to between 2018 and 2021). In light of the paper, this sample's time point label describes: technical triplicate 1. The method was 5' RACE. TCRdb names Illumina HiSeq 2500 as the instrument used. TCRdb redid the processing of the public reads, applying fastp at Q25 and MiXCR, and retained in-frame beta chains. Each entry merges the rows of one CDR3 protein and shows their most common DNA and genes. The sample profile shows about 38,000 distinct CDR3 sequences; 11% of them were found once. The ten largest clones add up to 3% to 5% of the sample. The sequenced material came from PBMCs. These receptor sequences come from a man aged 55 to 70 with HTLV-1-associated myelopathy (HAM/TSP).

In this sample, this clonotype turned up many times. This chain links TRBV5-1 with TRBJ1-1, with D unclear. V was cut by 0 bases and J by 1 base, with 10 bases left in between. The CDR3 extends over 15 amino acids. Per germline, CDR1 SGHRS and CDR2 YFSETQ. CDR3 region: CASSLDGWGNTEAFF. Here the CDR3 DNA reads TGCGCCAGCAGCTTGGACGGGTGGGGGAACACTGAAGCTTTCTTT.

This clonotype came up many times. The chain is built from TRBV7-2 and TRBJ2-1; a possible D gene is TRBD2 (5 bases). V shed 1 base and J shed 9 bases, with 10 bases lying between them. This CDR3 is 13 amino acids long. The germline V gene encodes CDR1 SGHTA and CDR2 FQGNSA. The CDR3 DNA follows: TGTGCCAGCAGCTTAGGAGGGCATAGTGAGCAGTTCTTC. Amino acids: CASSLGGHSEQFF.

This clonotype rates as medium-sized (0.01 to 0.1%). The chain employs TRBV10-3 and TRBJ2-4, with D perhaps TRBD1 (6 bases). The CDR3 totals 16 residues. From germline, CDR1 is ENHRY and CDR2 SYGVKD. V was clipped by 0 bases and J by 0 bases, with 9 bases between them. This CDR3 reads CAISESGQTAKNIQYF. The CDR3 DNA follows: TGTGCCATCAGTGAGTCTGGACAGACAGCCAAAAACATTCAGTACTTC.

This clonotype was detected many times. This chain links TRBV6-5 with TRBJ1-1; tentative D call: TRBD1 (6 bases). Germline-derived CDR1 and CDR2 are MNHEY and SVGAGI. V was cut by 6 bases and J by 2 bases, with 16 bases left in between. CDR3 length: 15 residues. The CDR3 DNA follows: TGTGCCAGCAGGCCGGACAGACGGCTTAACACTGAAGCTTTCTTT. Protein product: CASRPDRRLNTEAFF.

This clonotype was counted many times. This chain joins TRBV6-5 and TRBJ2-5; D perhaps matches TRBD1 (6 bases). The CDR3 spans 14 residues. V was clipped by 6 bases and J by 5 bases, with 16 bases between them. Germline V lookup: CDR1 MNHEY, CDR2 SVGAGI. In DNA, the CDR3 is TGTGCCAGCAGCCCCGCCCAGGGGCGGGAGACCCAGTACTTC. Its translation: CASSPAQGRETQYF.

In its sample, this clonotype was seen many times. The chain links TRBV5-1 to TRBJ2-2, with 7 bases fitting TRBD2. This CDR3 has 16 residues. V gave up 2 bases and J gave up 5 bases; unmatched junction bases: 9. Germline assignment: CDR1 SGHRS and CDR2 YFSETQ. CDR3 in amino acids: CASSLKSGEGTGELFF. The CDR3 coding sequence is TGCGCCAGCAGCTTAAAATCCGGGGAGGGAACCGGGGAGCTGTTTTTT.

This clonotype was counted ten times or more. The gene calls are TRBV28 and TRBJ2-5; possible D gene TRBD1, 6 bases. The ends were cut back, 7 bases at V and 1 base at J, with 10 bases in the middle. There are 13 residues in the CDR3. Germline assignment: CDR1 MDHEN and CDR2 SYDVKM. This CDR3 reads CASTGASQETQYF. In DNA form, the CDR3 reads TGTGCCAGCACAGGGGCCTCCCAAGAGACCCAGTACTTC.

This clonotype was seen repeatedly, ten times or more. The chain carries TRBV5-1 and TRBJ2-1, with 9 bases fitting TRBD2. V was clipped by 0 bases and J by 7 bases; unmatched bases: 5. CDR1 is SGHRS, CDR2 YFSETQ, per germline. The CDR3 totals 15 residues. The CDR3 DNA reads TGCGCCAGCAGCTTGGAGAGCGGGGGGTGGAATGAGCAGTTCTTC. Protein sequence: CASSLESGGWNEQFF.

The table lists this clonotype with many counts. The genes are TRBV7-9 and TRBJ2-1; D call uncertain. Trimming stripped 1 base from V and 7 bases from J, with 8 bases between. The germline V gene encodes CDR1 SEHNR and CDR2 FQNEAQ (reference sequence). The CDR3 has 13 amino acids. The CDR3 here is CASSLVDFNEQFF. CDR3 nucleotides: TGTGCCAGCAGCTTAGTAGATTTTAATGAGCAGTTCTTC. Combining the CDR3 with reference TRBV7-9 and TRBJ2-1 gives the whole variable domain DTGVSQNPRHKITKRGQNVTFRCDPISEHNRLYWYRQTLGQGPEFLTYFQNEAQLEKSRLLSDRFSAERPKGSFSTLEIQRTEQGDSAMYLCASSLVDFNEQFFGPGTRLTVL.

There are a few counts of this clonotype. Just one base apart from a much larger clone, this may be a read error. The J gene is TRBJ2-1, the V gene TRBV27; D is perhaps TRBD1 (5 bases). Trimming stripped 10 bases from V and 0 bases from J, with 16 bases between. Looked up from germline, CDR1 is MNHEY and CDR2 is SMNVEV (reference sequence). This CDR3 is built from 15 residues. CDR3 in amino acids: CANTRQSSSYNEQFF. The DNA for the CDR3 is TGTGCCAACACCAGACAGTCCAGCTCCTACAATGAGCAGTTCTTC.

In this sample, this clonotype turned up many times. This rearrangement joins TRBV5-1 to TRBJ1-4, with D uncertain. Germline CDR1 and CDR2: SGHRS and YFSETQ. V was trimmed by 1 base and J by 4 bases, leaving 8 bases between them. The CDR3 loop spans 14 amino acids. As DNA, the CDR3 is TGCGCCAGCAGCTTGAGTACGAATAATGAAAAACTGTTTTTT. Translation gives CASSLSTNNEKLFF.

This clonotype was observed many times. DNA for the CDR3: TGCGCCAGCAGCTACGGGACAGGGGGCACGTTGTACCAAGAGACCCAGTACTTC. As protein: CASSYGTGGTLYQETQYF. The chain carries TRBV5-1 and TRBJ2-5, with 12 positions matching TRBD1. The length of the CDR3 is 18 residues. The V segment lost 3 bases and the J segment 0 bases; nucleotides outside the gene matches: 9. Germline V gives CDR1 SGHRS, CDR2 YFSETQ.

This clonotype was seen repeatedly, ten times or more. This chain connects TRBV6-2 or TRBV6-3 to TRBJ2-1; 14 bases fit TRBD2. V was pared by 7 bases and J by 7 bases, with 9 bases of the junction left unmatched. The CDR3 consists of 16 residues. Looked up from germline, CDR1 is MNHEY and CDR2 is SVGEGT. Here the CDR3 reads CASINGLAGGQNEQFF. The CDR3 DNA is TGTGCCAGCATCAACGGACTAGCGGGAGGTCAGAATGAGCAGTTCTTC.

This clonotype was seen ten or more times. The rearrangement links TRBV7-9 to TRBJ1-6; D gene unclear. Trimming cost V 5 bases and J 5 bases, with 10 bases left between them. Germline V gene lookup returns CDR1 SEHNR and CDR2 FQNEAQ (reference sequence). This CDR3 has 14 residues. For the CDR3, the DNA is TGTGCCAGCAGCCCACCCCAAAATAATTCACCCCTCCACTTT. It translates to CASSPPQNNSPLHF.

This clonotype was counted only a few times. This chain connects TRBV10-3 to TRBJ2-7, with D tentatively TRBD2 (6 bases). The germline V gene has CDR1 ENHRY and CDR2 SYGVKD. The length of the CDR3 is 19 residues. Trimming took 1 base from V and 3 from J, leaving 25 bases between them. The CDR3 bases are TGTGCCATCAGTGAGTTGGGGGGAAACTCGAGACTAGACCACTACGAGCAGTACTTC. It codes for CAISELGGNSRLDHYEQYF.

In regard to this clonotype: Given the absence of the conserved phenylalanine or tryptophan at the CDR3 end, a read error is likely. The limits of the CDR3 on the DNA are not certain, so only TCRdb's listed CDR3 is given. The chain couples TRBV5-1 to TRBJ2-1. The CDR3 has 14 amino acids, counting both end residues. The germline gives CDR1 SGHRS, CDR2 YFSETQ. CDR3 in amino acids: CASSEQGSYNEQLL.

The CDR3 loop reads CSAREGGHTRMETQYF. The CDR3 DNA sequence: TGCAGTGCTAGAGAGGGTGGACACACAAGAATGGAAACGCAGTATTTT. This chain connects TRBV20-1 to TRBJ2-3, with D maybe TRBD1 (5 bases). CDR3 size: 16 residues. The germline gives CDR1 DFQATT, CDR2 SNEGSKA (reference sequence). V was cut by 0 bases and J by 9 bases, with 22 bases left in between.

Many counts were recorded for this clonotype. The chain employs TRBV5-5 and TRBJ2-1; TRBD2 is a possible D gene (5 bases). The V end was cut by 0 bases, the J end by 8 bases, with 12 bases between. The CDR3 covers 14 residues. Germline values: CDR1 SGHKS, CDR2 YYEKEE (reference sequence). CDR3 region: CASSLVIAIDEQFF. CDR3 in DNA: TGTGCCAGCAGCTTGGTCATAGCGATCGATGAGCAGTTCTTC.

This clonotype has ten or more counts. The chain joins TRBV5-1 to TRBJ2-3; D may be TRBD2 (5 bases). CDR3 length equals 13 residues. V was clipped by 5 bases and J by 6 bases, with 13 bases between them. Germline CDR1 SGHRS, CDR2 YFSETQ. The CDR3 loop reads CASSELGVDTQYF. As DNA, the CDR3 is TGCGCCAGCAGTGAGCTCGGGGTCGATACGCAGTATTTT.

This clonotype was detected ten times or more. The chain uses TRBV12-3 or TRBV12-4 and TRBJ2-7; 8 nucleotides agree with TRBD1. The CDR3 loop spans 13 amino acids. Trimming took 5 bases from V and 2 from J; bases not matched to a gene: 2. The CDR3 region is CASSRTGTYEQYF. The CDR3 bases are TGTGCCAGCAGTAGGACAGGGACCTACGAGCAGTACTTC.

This clonotype was detected ten times or more. The chain couples TRBV5-1 to TRBJ2-3; D is unresolved. This CDR3 has 15 residues. V was pared by 3 bases and J by 2 bases, with 13 bases between. CDR1 and CDR2 from the germline V gene are SGHRS and YFSETQ. CDR3 bases: TGCGCCAGCAGCTATCAGTCTTTATACACAGATACGCAGTATTTT. It is translated as CASSYQSLYTDTQYF.

This chain joins TRBV7-9 and TRBJ2-5; the match to TRBD2 covers 7 bases. V was clipped by 5 bases and J by 4 bases; unmatched bases: 7. This CDR3 is 14 amino acids long. The germline V gene encodes CDR1 SEHNR and CDR2 FQNEAQ (reference sequence). The CDR3 protein is CASSRGGASETQYF. CDR3 nucleotides: TGTGCCAGCAGCCGGGGAGGGGCCTCAGAGACCCAGTACTTC.

This clonotype was seen many times. The chain employs TRBV5-5 and TRBJ1-2, with 9 bases fitting TRBD1. There are 15 residues in the CDR3. CDR1 is SGHKS and CDR2 is YYEKEE in the germline V gene (reference sequence). V shed 0 bases and J 2 bases; nucleotides not matched to a gene: 2. CDR3 sequence: CASSLEDRGNYGYTF. The CDR3 coding sequence is TGTGCCAGCAGCTTGGAGGACAGGGGAAACTATGGCTACACCTTC.